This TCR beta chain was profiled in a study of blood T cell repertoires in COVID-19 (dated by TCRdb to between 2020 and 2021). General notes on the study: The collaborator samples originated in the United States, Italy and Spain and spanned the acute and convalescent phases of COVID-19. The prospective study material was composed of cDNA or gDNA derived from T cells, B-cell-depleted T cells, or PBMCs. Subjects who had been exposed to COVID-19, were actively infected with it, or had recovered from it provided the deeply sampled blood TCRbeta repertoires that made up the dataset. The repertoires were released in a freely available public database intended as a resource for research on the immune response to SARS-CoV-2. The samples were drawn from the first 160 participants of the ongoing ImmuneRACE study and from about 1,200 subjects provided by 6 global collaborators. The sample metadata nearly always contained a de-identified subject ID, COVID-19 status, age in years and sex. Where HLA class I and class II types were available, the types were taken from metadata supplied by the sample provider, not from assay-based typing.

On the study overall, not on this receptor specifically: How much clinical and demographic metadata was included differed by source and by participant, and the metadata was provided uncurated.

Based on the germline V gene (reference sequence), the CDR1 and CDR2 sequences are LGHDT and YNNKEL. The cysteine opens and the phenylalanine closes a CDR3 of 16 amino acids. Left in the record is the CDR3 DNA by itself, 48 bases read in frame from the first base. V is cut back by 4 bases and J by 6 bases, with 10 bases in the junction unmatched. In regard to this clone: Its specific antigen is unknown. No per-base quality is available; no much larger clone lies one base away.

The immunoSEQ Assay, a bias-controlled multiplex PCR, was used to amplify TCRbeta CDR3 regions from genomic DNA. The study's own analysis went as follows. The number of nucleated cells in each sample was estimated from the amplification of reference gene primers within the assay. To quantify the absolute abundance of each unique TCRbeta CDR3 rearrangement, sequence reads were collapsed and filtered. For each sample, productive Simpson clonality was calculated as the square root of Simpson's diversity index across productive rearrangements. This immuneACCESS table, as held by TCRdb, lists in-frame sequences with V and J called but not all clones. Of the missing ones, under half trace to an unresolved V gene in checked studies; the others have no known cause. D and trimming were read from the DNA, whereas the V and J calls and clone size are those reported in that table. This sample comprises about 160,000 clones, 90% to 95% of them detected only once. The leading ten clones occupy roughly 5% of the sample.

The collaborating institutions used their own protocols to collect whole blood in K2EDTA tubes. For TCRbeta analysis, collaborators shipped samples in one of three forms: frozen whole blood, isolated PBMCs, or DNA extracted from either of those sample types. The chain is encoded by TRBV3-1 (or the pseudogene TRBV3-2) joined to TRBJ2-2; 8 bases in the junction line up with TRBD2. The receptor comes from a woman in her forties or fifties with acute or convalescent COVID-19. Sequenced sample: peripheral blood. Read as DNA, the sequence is TGTGCCAGCAGCCCCTCTGGGACTAGGGAGGCCGGGGAGCTGTTTTTT. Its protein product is CASSPSGTREAGELFF.